This T cell receptor beta chain emerged from a study of cytomegalovirus exposure and HLA in healthy donors. Study as a whole: An earlier analysis identified more than 95 million unique TCR beta sequences in 150 million to 200 million T cells. Study-level findings and limits: Sequencing depth across donors, presence/absence analyses assumed, was roughly uniform. Cytomegalovirus association was assigned to about 150 TCR beta chains. Productive status was seen about 87% or about 30% of the time for most TCR beta V segments in an earlier analysis.

In the case of this clone: Its cognate antigen is unknown.

The V and J ends lost 2 bases and 6 bases respectively, with 6 bases between them. Looked up from germline, CDR1 is SGHDT and CDR2 is YYEEEE. The CDR3 extends over 11 amino acids. The PCR was carried out with 60 Vbeta primers and 13 Jbeta primers. The method was immunoSEQ multiplex PCR; TCRdb's version includes in-frame clones alone and lacks a portion of them. In the table there are a few hundred thousand clones, 80% to 95% of which are singletons. The chain combines TRBV5-6 with TRBJ2-7; D may be TRBD2 (6 bases). The receptor's source is a girl aged 2-10 years in good health and CMV-seronegative. The specimen was PBMCs. The CDR3 loop is CASSFGGEQYF. In nucleotides, the CDR3 is TGTGCCAGCAGCTTCGGGGGCGAGCAGTACTTC.